This TCR beta chain was captured by sequencing in a study of blood T cell repertoires in COVID-19. Turning to the study itself: Donors in the United States, Italy and Spain gave samples during acute or convalescent COVID-19. Sources were T cells, B-cell-depleted T cells, or PBMCs; the material itself was cDNA or gDNA.

Authors' analysis steps: From reference gene primer amplification, estimates of nucleated cell counts were derived. Profiling relied on immunoSEQ multiplex PCR, and the TCRdb table lists in-frame clones only, not all of them. Clonal size and the V and J genes are those of that table, whereas D and trimming came from the DNA. The table lists some 270,000 clones, roughly nine tenths of them singletons. V was pared by 0 bases and J by 6 bases, with 5 bases of the junction left unmatched. Germline CDR1 reads LGHDT; CDR2 reads YNNKEL (reference sequence). There are 16 residues in the CDR3. This rearrangement joins TRBV3-1 (or the pseudogene TRBV3-2) to TRBJ2-2, with 9 bases fitting TRBD2. What was sequenced was peripheral blood. The source is a woman aged 60-75 years who had recovered from COVID-19. Here the CDR3 reads CASSQELGLAPGELFF. The CDR3 DNA is TGTGCCAGCAGCCAAGAATTGGGACTAGCCCCCGGGGAGCTGTTTTTT.